This passage covers 30 T cell receptor beta chains from one sample sequenced in a study of OX40 agonist ivuxolimab in advanced cancers. Libraries came from the immunoSEQ multiplex PCR assay. Sourced from immuneACCESS, this table was stored by TCRdb with only in-frame sequences that have V and J called. A share of the clones is absent; for the studies checked, an unresolved V gene accounts for under half, and the remainder has no known explanation. The sample has about 77,000 clones on record, around 87% of them singletons. About 0.52% of the sample belongs to the ten largest clones. The sequencing used CD4+ or CD8+ T cells sorted from blood, collected in a trial of the OX40 agonist ivuxolimab. The receptor source for this set is an adult with an advanced solid tumor such as melanoma, head and neck, liver or kidney cancer.

V and J are TRBV6-5 and TRBJ1-2; D might be TRBD1 (5 bases). The V end lost 2 bases, the J end lost 5 bases, and 12 bases lay between the germline ends. The germline CDR1 and CDR2 sequences are MNHEY and SVGAGI. The CDR3 totals 14 residues. In DNA form, the CDR3 reads TGTGCCAGCAGTTACGTCGGGGGTTCATATGGCTACACCTTC. Translated: CASSYVGGSYGYTF.

This rearrangement joins TRBV27 to TRBJ2-7; D is unresolved. V dropped 5 bases and J dropped 6 bases, with 11 bases sitting between them. Germline values: CDR1 MNHEY, CDR2 SMNVEV (reference sequence). The CDR3 has 12 residues. The chain's CDR3 is CASSPTTGEQYF. The CDR3 DNA is TGTGCCAGCAGTCCAACTACCGGCGAGCAGTACTTC.

This clone was picked up one time. The gene calls are TRBV5-1 and TRBJ1-2; 7 nucleotides align to TRBD1. V was clipped by 3 bases and J by 3 bases; unmatched bases: 5. The CDR3 runs to 14 residues. Germline CDR1 SGHRS, CDR2 YFSETQ. CDR3 DNA: TGCGCCAGCAGCTACGGACAGGCCTACTATGGCTACACCTTC. Translation gives CASSYGQAYYGYTF.

The chain links TRBV7-9 to TRBJ1-1, with D possibly matching TRBD1 (5 bases). The CDR3 spans 14 residues. V lost 0 bases and J 4 bases, leaving 9 bases between the germline ends. Germline values: CDR1 SEHNR, CDR2 FQNEAQ (reference sequence). CDR3 amino acids: CASSLAWGGTEAFF. CDR3 sequence (DNA): TGTGCCAGCAGCTTAGCCTGGGGGGGCACTGAAGCTTTCTTT.

The rearrangement links TRBV6-6 to TRBJ1-5; 11 nucleotides line up with TRBD1. V shed 10 bases and J 3 bases; nucleotides not matched to a gene: 11. This CDR3 contains 16 residues. Germline lookup yields CDR1 MNHNY and CDR2 SVGAGI (reference sequence). The CDR3 DNA reads as TGTGCCACCAGAAGAGGACAGGGGGCTTTCAATCAGCCCCAGCATTTT. Translated, it gives CATRRGQGAFNQPQHF.

The rearrangement uses TRBV4-1 and TRBJ2-3, with TRBD2 as a possible D gene (5 bases). Trimming took 6 bases from V and 4 from J, leaving 11 bases between them. CDR1 and CDR2 (germline): MGHRA, YSYEKL. This CDR3 has 13 amino acids. The CDR3 region has the DNA TGCGCCAGCAGATGGGGAGAGGCAGATACGCAGTATTTT. This gives the protein CASRWGEADTQYF.

The rearrangement uses TRBV19 and TRBJ1-4, with 7 bases aligning to TRBD1. The V segment lost 8 bases and the J segment 8 bases; nucleotides outside the gene matches: 8. Germline lookup yields CDR1 LNHDA and CDR2 SQIVND (reference sequence). The length of the CDR3 is 13 residues. The CDR3 loop reads CASRTSGGEKLFF. CDR3 DNA: TGTGCCAGTCGCACTTCAGGGGGGGAAAAACTGTTTTTT. Filled out from reference TRBV19 and TRBJ1-4, the complete variable domain reads DGGITQSPKYLFRKEGQNVTLSCEQNLNHDAMYWYRQDPGQGLRLIYYSQIVNDFQKGDIAEGYSVSREKKESFPLTVTSAQKNPTAFYLCASRTSGGEKLFFGSGTQLSVL.

This chain uses TRBV30 with TRBJ2-3, with TRBD2 as a possible D gene (6 bases). The length of the CDR3 is 17 residues. Germline loops: CDR1 GTSNPN, CDR2 SVGIG (reference sequence). Trimming cost V 2 bases and J 2 bases, with 20 bases left between them. The CDR3 sequence: CAWSQGLGGVITDTQYF. The CDR3 DNA is TGTGCCTGGAGTCAGGGTCTAGGCGGGGTTATCACAGATACGCAGTATTTT. The whole variable domain, remainder taken from reference TRBV30 and TRBJ2-3, is SQTIHQWPATLVQPVGSPLSLECTVEGTSNPNLYWYRQAAGRGLQLLFYSVGIGQISSEVPQNLSASRPQDRQFILSSKKLLLSDSGFYLCAWSQGLGGVITDTQYFGPGTRLTVL.

J is TRBJ1-2 and V is TRBV5-1; no clear D. V lost 0 bases and J 3 bases, leaving 12 bases between the germline ends. Germline V gene sequence: CDR1 SGHRS, CDR2 YFSETQ. CDR3 length equals 15 residues. The CDR3 loop reads CASSLGSSPDYGYTF. Written as DNA, the CDR3 is TGCGCCAGCAGCTTGGGGTCATCTCCCGACTATGGCTACACCTTC.

The chain is built from TRBV29-1 and TRBJ2-7, with TRBD1 matching over 9 bases. This CDR3 spans 14 amino acids. Germline V lookup: CDR1 SQVTM, CDR2 ANQGSEA. V gave up 3 bases and J gave up 5 bases; unmatched junction bases: 8. The CDR3 sequence: CSVEPQGARDEQYF. In nucleotides, the CDR3 is TGCAGCGTTGAGCCACAGGGGGCGAGGGACGAGCAGTACTTC.

The table lists this clone with a few counts. The rearrangement uses TRBV5-1 and TRBJ1-1; D gene ambiguous. The germline V gene encodes CDR1 SGHRS and CDR2 YFSETQ. The CDR3 runs 15 residues. The V gene lost 4 bases and the J gene lost 0 bases, with 13 bases spanning the gap. CDR3 bases: TGCGCCAGCAGCCTAGGTGGGATCATGAACACTGAAGCTTTCTTT. Amino acids: CASSLGGIMNTEAFF.

The chain is built from TRBV4-2 and TRBJ2-2, with 9 bases matching TRBD2. The CDR3 runs 17 residues. CDR1 and CDR2 from the germline V gene are LGHNA and YNFKEQ. Trimming at V came to 0 bases and at J to 5 bases, leaving 7 bases not matched to a gene. CDR3 DNA: TGTGCCAGCAGCCAAGAAGCTAGCGGGATTGGAACCGGGGAGCTGTTTTTT. This sequence encodes CASSQEASGIGTGELFF.

The gene calls are TRBV7-2 and TRBJ2-3; D is tentatively TRBD1 or TRBD2 (5 bases each). The CDR3 covers 15 residues. CDR1 is SGHTA and CDR2 is FQGNSA in the germline V gene. V was cut by 5 bases and J by 0 bases, with 12 bases left in between. The CDR3 loop reads CASSPHGASTDTQYF. The CDR3 DNA sequence: TGTGCCAGCAGCCCTCACGGGGCGAGCACAGATACGCAGTATTTT. The entire variable domain, with the rest obtained from reference TRBV7-2 and TRBJ2-3, is as follows: GAGVSQSPSNKVTEKGKDVELRCDPISGHTALYWYRQSLGQGLEFLIYFQGNSAPDKSGLPSDRFSAERTGGSVSTLTIQRTQQEDSAVYLCASSPHGASTDTQYFGPGTRLTVL.

The genes are TRBV28 and TRBJ1-4; D perhaps matches TRBD1 (5 bases). The CDR3 runs 15 residues. V lost 6 bases and J 3 bases, leaving 14 bases between the germline ends. Germline values: CDR1 MDHEN, CDR2 SYDVKM. The CDR3 protein is CASSSLGRSNEKLFF. CDR3 bases: TGTGCCAGCAGCTCCTTGGGGCGGTCTAATGAAAAACTGTTTTTT.

The V call is TRBV19, the J call TRBJ1-2, with D unclear. Germline loops: CDR1 LNHDA, CDR2 SQIVND (reference sequence). V was clipped by 0 bases and J by 0 bases, with 17 bases between them. The CDR3 covers 18 residues. The CDR3 sequence: CASSIDITERASNYGYTF. The CDR3 DNA follows: TGTGCCAGTAGTATAGATATTACAGAGAGAGCCTCTAACTATGGCTACACCTTC.

In this sample, this clone turned up once. The CDR3 reads CASSLSDRATEAFF. The DNA of the CDR3 is TGTGCCAGCAGCCTGTCCGACAGGGCCACTGAAGCTTTCTTT. J is TRBJ1-1 and V is TRBV5-4, with 7 positions matching TRBD1. V shed 4 bases and J 4 bases; nucleotides not matched to a gene: 7. This CDR3 contains 14 residues. Germline assignment: CDR1 SGHNT and CDR2 YYREEE (reference sequence).

The chain uses TRBV27 and TRBJ1-3; tentatively, D is TRBD1 (5 bases). The CDR3 covers 17 residues. CDR1 is MNHEY, CDR2 SMNVEV, per germline (reference sequence). V gave up 4 bases and J gave up 0 bases, with 16 bases separating them. CDR3 nucleotides: TGTGCCAGCAGTTCCCGTACTGGGGGACTCTCTGGAAACACCATATATTTT. It specifies CASSSRTGGLSGNTIYF.

This clone showed up just once. Other DNA sequences in this sample translate to the same CDR3. The V call is TRBV6-5, the J call TRBJ2-5, with no clear D. CDR3 length: 11 residues. Trimming left V 4 bases short and J 7 bases short, with 7 bases between. CDR1 MNHEY and CDR2 SVGAGI come from the germline V gene. The CDR3 sequence is CASSSLGTQYF. In DNA form, the CDR3 reads TGTGCCAGCAGTTCCCTCGGGACCCAGTACTTC.

The chain combines TRBV19 with TRBJ2-7; D gene ambiguous. The CDR3 runs 13 residues. Per germline, CDR1 LNHDA and CDR2 SQIVND (reference sequence). V lost 3 bases, J lost 6 bases, and 12 bases lay in between. The CDR3 nucleotides read TGTGCCAGTAGTATTCGGCCCTGGGGCGAGCAGTACTTC. As protein: CASSIRPWGEQYF.

The V call is TRBV19, the J call TRBJ2-1; 7 positions match TRBD2. The CDR3 has 16 amino acids. Germline assignment: CDR1 LNHDA and CDR2 SQIVND (reference sequence). Trimming took 3 bases from V and 7 from J; bases not matched to a gene: 12. This CDR3 reads CASSIGIGGSTNEQFF. The CDR3 DNA reads as TGTGCCAGTAGTATTGGGATCGGGGGGTCGACAAATGAGCAGTTCTTC.

The chain employs TRBV5-1 and TRBJ2-1, with no clear D. With 0 bases removed from V and 0 bases from J, the gap between germline ends came to 7 bases. Germline lookup yields CDR1 SGHRS and CDR2 YFSETQ. The CDR3 is 15 amino acids. The CDR3 DNA follows: TGCGCCAGCAGCTTGGTGGAGAGCTCCTACAATGAGCAGTTCTTC. Its protein is CASSLVESSYNEQFF.

The chain carries TRBV5-1 and TRBJ1-1; 7 bases align to TRBD1. CDR3 length: 15 amino acids. Trimming at V came to 3 bases and at J to 2 bases, leaving 7 bases not matched to a gene. CDR1 is SGHRS, CDR2 YFSETQ, per germline. Here the CDR3 DNA reads TGCGCCAGCAGCTATGGGGGACAGCTAAACACTGAAGCTTTCTTT. Translated, it gives CASSYGGQLNTEAFF.

The chain joins TRBV5-1 to TRBJ2-1; D is perhaps TRBD2 (6 bases). There are 14 residues in the CDR3. V was clipped by 3 bases and J by 8 bases, with 15 bases between them. The germline gives CDR1 SGHRS, CDR2 YFSETQ. The chain's CDR3 is CASSSLTSRDEQFF. CDR3 bases: TGCGCCAGCAGCTCCCTGACTAGTCGCGATGAGCAGTTCTTC.

The J gene is TRBJ2-5, the V gene TRBV6-5; 7 bases match TRBD2. V dropped 5 bases and J dropped 4; count of bases not matched to a gene: 7. Germline assignment: CDR1 MNHEY and CDR2 SVGAGI. CDR3 size: 14 residues. This chain's CDR3 is CASSRRLARETQYF. The CDR3 DNA reads as TGTGCCAGCAGTCGAAGACTAGCAAGAGAGACCCAGTACTTC.

The chain uses TRBV19 and TRBJ1-1; no clear D gene. The V and J ends lost 2 bases and 1 base respectively, with 14 bases between them. The CDR3 has 16 amino acids. The V gene's germline CDR1 is LNHDA and CDR2 SQIVND (reference sequence). This CDR3 is CASSIYGEISNTEAFF. The CDR3 region has the DNA TGTGCCAGTAGTATATATGGGGAAATCTCGAACACTGAAGCTTTCTTT.

The table lists this clone with a few counts. The J gene is TRBJ2-7, the V gene TRBV6-5; D unclear. V was clipped by 10 bases and J by 0 bases, with 13 bases between them. Germline CDR1 and CDR2: MNHEY and SVGAGI. This CDR3 spans 13 amino acids. The CDR3 sequence: CATQKSSSYEQYF. The CDR3 DNA reads TGTGCCACACAAAAGAGTAGCTCCTACGAGCAGTACTTC.

The chain is built from TRBV30 and TRBJ1-2; D not resolved. V lost 0 bases, J lost 7 bases, and 12 bases lay in between. Germline CDR1 reads GTSNPN; CDR2 reads SVGIG (reference sequence). CDR3 length: 13 residues. CDR3 nucleotides: TGTGCCTGGAGTGTACTTGGAGGGTCTGGCTACACCTTC. Translated, it gives CAWSVLGGSGYTF.

This sequence joins TRBV5-4 and TRBJ2-3; D possibly corresponds to TRBD2 (6 bases). In germline, CDR1 is SGHNT, CDR2 YYREEE (reference sequence). Between the trimmed V and J ends, which lost 1 base and 1 base, there was a span of 10 bases. This CDR3 contains 15 residues. In DNA, the CDR3 is TGTGCCAGCAGCTTGTTAGGCGGGGGCACAGATACGCAGTATTTT. Its protein product is CASSLLGGGTDTQYF.

The chain uses TRBV5-1 and TRBJ1-1; D call uncertain. CDR3 length equals 13 residues. The germline V and J ends were trimmed by 4 bases and 1 base, with 8 bases remaining between them. Germline V CDR1 and CDR2: SGHRS, YFSETQ. The CDR3 DNA is TGCGCCAGCAGCCACCAATCGAACACTGAAGCTTTCTTT. It specifies CASSHQSNTEAFF.

The chain combines TRBV2 with TRBJ2-2; tentative D call: TRBD2 (7 bases). The V and J ends lost 0 bases and 13 bases respectively, with 12 bases between them. Germline V gene data show CDR1 as SNHLY and CDR2 as FYNNEI. This CDR3 has 13 amino acids. CDR3 DNA sequence: TGTGCCAGCAGTGAAGCGAAGGGGGGGAGGCTGTTTTTT. This gives the protein CASSEAKGGRLFF.